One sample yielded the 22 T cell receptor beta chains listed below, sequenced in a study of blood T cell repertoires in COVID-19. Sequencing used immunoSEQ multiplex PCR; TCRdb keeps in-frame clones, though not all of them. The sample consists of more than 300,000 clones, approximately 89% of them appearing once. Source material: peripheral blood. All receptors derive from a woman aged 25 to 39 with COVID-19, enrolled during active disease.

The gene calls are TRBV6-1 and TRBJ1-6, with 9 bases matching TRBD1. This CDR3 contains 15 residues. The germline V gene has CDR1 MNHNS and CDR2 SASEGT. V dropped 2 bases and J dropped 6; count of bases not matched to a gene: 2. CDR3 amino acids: CASSERDRANSPLHF. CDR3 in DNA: TGTGCCAGCAGTGAAAGGGACAGGGCTAATTCACCCCTCCACTTT.

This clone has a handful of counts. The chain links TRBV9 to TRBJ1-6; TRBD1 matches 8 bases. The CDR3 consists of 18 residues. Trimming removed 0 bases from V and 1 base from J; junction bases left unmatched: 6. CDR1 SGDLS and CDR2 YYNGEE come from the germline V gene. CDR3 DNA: TGTGCCAGCAGCGTAGGACAGGGGATTGCGTCCTATAATTCACCCCTCCACTTT. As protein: CASSVGQGIASYNSPLHF.

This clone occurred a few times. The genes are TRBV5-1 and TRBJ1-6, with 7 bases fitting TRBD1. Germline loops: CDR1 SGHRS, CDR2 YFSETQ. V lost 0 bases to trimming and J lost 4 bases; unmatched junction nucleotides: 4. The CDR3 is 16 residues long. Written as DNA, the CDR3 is TGCGCCAGCAGCTTGGCCCCGACAGGGTATAATTCACCCCTCCACTTT. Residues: CASSLAPTGYNSPLHF.

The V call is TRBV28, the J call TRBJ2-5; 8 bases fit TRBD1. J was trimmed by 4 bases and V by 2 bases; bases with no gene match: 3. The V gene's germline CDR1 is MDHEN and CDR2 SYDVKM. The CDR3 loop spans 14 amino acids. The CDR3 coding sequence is TGTGCCAGCAGTTTACCAGGGGGCGCAGAGACCCAGTACTTC. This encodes CASSLPGGAETQYF. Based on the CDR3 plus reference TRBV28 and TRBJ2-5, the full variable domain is DVKVTQSSRYLVKRTGEKVFLECVQDMDHENMFWYRQDPGLGLRLIYFSYDVKMKEKGDIPEGYSVSREKKERFSLILESASTNQTSMYLCASSLPGGAETQYFGPGTRLLVL.

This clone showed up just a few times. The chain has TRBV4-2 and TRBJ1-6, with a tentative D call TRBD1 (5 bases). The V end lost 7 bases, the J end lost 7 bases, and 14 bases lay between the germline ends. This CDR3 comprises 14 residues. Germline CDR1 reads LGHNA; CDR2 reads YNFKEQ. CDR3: CASNGGVKNSPLHF. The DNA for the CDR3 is TGTGCCAGCAACGGGGGGGTGAAGAATTCACCCCTCCACTTT.

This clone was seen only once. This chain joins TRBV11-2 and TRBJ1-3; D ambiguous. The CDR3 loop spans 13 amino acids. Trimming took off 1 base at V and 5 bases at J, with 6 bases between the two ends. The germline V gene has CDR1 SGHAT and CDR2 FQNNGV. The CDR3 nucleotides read TGTGCCAGCAGCTTAGTATCCCGAAACACCATATATTTT. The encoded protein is CASSLVSRNTIYF.

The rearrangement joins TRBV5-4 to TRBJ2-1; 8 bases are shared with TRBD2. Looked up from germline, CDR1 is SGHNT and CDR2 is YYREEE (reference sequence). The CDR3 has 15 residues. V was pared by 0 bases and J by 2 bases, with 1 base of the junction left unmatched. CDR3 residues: CASSLGTSPYNEQFF. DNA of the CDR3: TGTGCCAGCAGCTTGGGGACTAGCCCCTACAATGAGCAGTTCTTC.

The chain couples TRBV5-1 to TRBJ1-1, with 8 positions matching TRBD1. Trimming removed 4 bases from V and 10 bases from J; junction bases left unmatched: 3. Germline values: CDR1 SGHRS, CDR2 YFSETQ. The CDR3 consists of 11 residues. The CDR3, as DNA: TGCGCCAGCAGCCAAGGACAGGGAGCTTTCTTT. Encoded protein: CASSQGQGAFF.

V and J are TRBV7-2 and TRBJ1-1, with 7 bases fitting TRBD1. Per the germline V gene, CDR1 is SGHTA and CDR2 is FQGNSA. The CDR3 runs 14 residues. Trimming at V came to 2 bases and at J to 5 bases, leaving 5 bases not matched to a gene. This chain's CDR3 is CASSLTQTGTEAFF. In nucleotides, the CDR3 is TGTGCCAGCAGCTTAACCCAGACAGGGACTGAAGCTTTCTTT.

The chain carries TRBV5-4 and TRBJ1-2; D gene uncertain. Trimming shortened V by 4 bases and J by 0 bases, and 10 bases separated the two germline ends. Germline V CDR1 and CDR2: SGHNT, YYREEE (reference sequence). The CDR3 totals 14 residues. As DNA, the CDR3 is TGTGCCAGCAGCGCGACACCGTCTAACTATGGCTACACCTTC. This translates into CASSATPSNYGYTF.

CDR3 in amino acids: CASRVGLAGAHGLFF. CDR3 coding DNA: TGTGCCAGCAGGGTCGGCCTAGCGGGGGCCCACGGGCTGTTTTTT. The chain couples TRBV28 to TRBJ2-2; 10 positions match TRBD2. V lost 6 bases and J lost 13; bases outside the gene matches: 14. CDR1 is MDHEN and CDR2 is SYDVKM in the germline V gene. This CDR3 is built from 15 residues.

This chain's CDR3 is CASSLDSGGVQYF. DNA of the CDR3: TGTGCCAGCAGCCTAGATAGCGGGGGAGTGCAGTATTTT. J is TRBJ2-3 and V is TRBV5-4; 9 nucleotides align to TRBD2. Germline-derived CDR1 and CDR2 are SGHNT and YYREEE (reference sequence). CDR3 length: 13 residues. J gave up 11 bases and V 4 bases, and 8 bases lay outside the gene matches. Drawing the rest from reference TRBV5-4 and TRBJ2-3, the complete variable domain is ETGVTQSPTHLIKTRGQQVTLRCSSQSGHNTVSWYQQALGQGPQFIFQYYREEENGRGNFPPRFSGLQFPNYSSELNVNALELDDSALYLCASSLDSGGVQYFGPGTRLTVL.

CDR3 region: CASSPQMNTEAFF. CDR3 nucleotides: TGTGCCAGCAGCCCCCAGATGAACACTGAAGCTTTCTTT. The rearrangement joins TRBV13 to TRBJ1-1, with unresolved D. This CDR3 is built from 13 residues. CDR1 and CDR2 from the germline V gene are PRHDT and FYEKMQ (reference sequence). Trimming removed 5 bases at V and 0 bases at J, with 7 bases between.

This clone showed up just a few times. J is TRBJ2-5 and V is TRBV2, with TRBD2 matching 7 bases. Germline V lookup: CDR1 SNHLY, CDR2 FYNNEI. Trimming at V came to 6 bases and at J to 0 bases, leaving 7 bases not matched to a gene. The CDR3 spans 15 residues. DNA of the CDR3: TGTGCCAGCAGCGCCGGGACTACATACCAAGAGACCCAGTACTTC. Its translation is CASSAGTTYQETQYF.

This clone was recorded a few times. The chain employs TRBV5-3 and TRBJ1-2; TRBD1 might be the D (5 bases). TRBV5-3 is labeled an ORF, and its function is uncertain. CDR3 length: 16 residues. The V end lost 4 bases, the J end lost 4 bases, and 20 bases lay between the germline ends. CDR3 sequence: CARSLAYGGGGYGYTF. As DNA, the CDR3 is TGTGCCAGAAGCCTTGCTTACGGGGGAGGTGGCTATGGCTACACCTTC.

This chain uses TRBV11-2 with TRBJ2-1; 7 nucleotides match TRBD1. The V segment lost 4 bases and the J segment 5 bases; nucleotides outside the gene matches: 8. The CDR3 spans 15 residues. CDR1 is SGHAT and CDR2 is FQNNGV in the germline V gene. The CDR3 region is CASSSTGTVNNEQFF. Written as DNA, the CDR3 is TGTGCCAGCAGCTCGACAGGGACAGTTAACAATGAGCAGTTCTTC.

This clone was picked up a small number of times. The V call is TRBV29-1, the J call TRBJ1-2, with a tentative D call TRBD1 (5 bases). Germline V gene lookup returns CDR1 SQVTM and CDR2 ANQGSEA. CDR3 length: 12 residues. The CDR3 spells CSAGGPNYGYTF. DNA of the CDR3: TGCAGTGCCGGGGGTCCTAACTATGGCTACACCTTC.

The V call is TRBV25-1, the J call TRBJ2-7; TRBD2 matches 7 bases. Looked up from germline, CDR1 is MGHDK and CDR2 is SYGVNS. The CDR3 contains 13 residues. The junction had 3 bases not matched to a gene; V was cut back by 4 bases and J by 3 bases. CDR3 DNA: TGTGCCAGCAGTGGGGGGGACTACTACGAGCAGTACTTC. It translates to CASSGGDYYEQYF.

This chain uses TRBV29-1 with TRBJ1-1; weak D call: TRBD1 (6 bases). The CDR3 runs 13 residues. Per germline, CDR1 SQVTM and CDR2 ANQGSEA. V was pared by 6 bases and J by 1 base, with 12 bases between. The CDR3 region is CSVHRVPNTEAFF. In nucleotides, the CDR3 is TGCAGCGTACACAGGGTCCCGAACACTGAAGCTTTCTTT.

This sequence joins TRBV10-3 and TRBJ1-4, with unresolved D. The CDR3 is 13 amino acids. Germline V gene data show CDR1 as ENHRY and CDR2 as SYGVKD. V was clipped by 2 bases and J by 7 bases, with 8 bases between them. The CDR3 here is CAISEGRFEKLFF. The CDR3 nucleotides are TGTGCCATCAGTGAGGGCAGGTTTGAAAAACTGTTTTTT.

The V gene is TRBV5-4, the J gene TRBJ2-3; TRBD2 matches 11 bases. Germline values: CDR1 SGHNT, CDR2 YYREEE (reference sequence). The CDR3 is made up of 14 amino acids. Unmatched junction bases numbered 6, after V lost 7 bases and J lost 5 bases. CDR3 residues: CASRLAGREDTQYF. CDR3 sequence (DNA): TGTGCCAGCCGACTAGCGGGGCGGGAAGATACGCAGTATTTT.

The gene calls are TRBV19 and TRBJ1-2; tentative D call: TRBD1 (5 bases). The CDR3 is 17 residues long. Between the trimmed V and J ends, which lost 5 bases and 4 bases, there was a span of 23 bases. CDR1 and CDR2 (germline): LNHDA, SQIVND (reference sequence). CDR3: CASSPSFTEGLSYGYTF. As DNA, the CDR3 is TGTGCCAGTAGTCCAAGTTTTACGGAGGGGTTGAGCTATGGCTACACCTTC.